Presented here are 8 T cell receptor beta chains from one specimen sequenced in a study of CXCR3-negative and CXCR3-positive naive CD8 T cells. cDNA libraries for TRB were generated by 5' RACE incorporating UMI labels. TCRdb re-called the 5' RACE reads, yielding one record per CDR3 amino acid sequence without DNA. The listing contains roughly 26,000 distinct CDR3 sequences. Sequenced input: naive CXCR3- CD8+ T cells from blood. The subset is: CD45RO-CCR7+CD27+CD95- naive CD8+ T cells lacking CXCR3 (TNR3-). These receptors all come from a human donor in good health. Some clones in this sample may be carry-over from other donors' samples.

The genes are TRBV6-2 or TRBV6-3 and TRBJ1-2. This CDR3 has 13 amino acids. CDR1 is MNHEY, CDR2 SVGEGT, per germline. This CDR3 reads CASSSHVYYGYTF.

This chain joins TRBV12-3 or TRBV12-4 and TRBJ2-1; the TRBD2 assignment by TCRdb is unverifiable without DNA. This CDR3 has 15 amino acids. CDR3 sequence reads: CASSLSLAGYNEQFF.

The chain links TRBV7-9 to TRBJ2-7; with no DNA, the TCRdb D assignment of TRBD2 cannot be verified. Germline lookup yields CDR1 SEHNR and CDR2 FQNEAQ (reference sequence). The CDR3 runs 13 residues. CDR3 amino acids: CASRPGLEYEQYF.

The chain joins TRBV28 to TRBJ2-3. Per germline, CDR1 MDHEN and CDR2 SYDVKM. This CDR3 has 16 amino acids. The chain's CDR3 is CASSLGAQFSTDTQYF.

The CDR3 sequence: CATSAPGLETQYF. The rearrangement joins TRBV15 to TRBJ2-5; TCRdb gives TRBD1 as the D gene, but with no DNA this cannot be confirmed. Germline V gene data show CDR1 as LNHNV and CDR2 as YYDKDF (reference sequence). CDR3 length equals 13 residues.

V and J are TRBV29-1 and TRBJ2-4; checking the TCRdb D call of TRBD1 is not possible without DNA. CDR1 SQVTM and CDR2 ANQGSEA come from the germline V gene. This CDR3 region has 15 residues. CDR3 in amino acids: CSAKQEYLAKNIQYF. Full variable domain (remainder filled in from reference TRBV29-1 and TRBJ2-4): SAVISQKPSRDICQRGTSLTIQCQVDSQVTMMFWYRQQPGQSLTLIATANQGSEATYESGFVIDKFPISRPNLTFSTLTVSNMSPEDSSIYLCSAKQEYLAKNIQYFGAGTRLSVL.

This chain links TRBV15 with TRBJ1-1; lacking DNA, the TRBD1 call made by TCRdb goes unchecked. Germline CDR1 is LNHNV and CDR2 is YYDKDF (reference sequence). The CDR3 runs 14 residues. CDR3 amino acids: CATSRQGGNTEAFF.

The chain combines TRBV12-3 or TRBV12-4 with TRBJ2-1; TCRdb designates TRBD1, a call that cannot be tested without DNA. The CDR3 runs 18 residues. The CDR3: CASSPRTGGRTSYNEQFF.